These 20 T cell receptor beta chains came from one sample sequenced in a study of blood T cell repertoires in COVID-19. Some clones are missing from TCRdb's copy, which holds only in-frame ones; the method was immunoSEQ multiplex PCR. The sample holds over 200,000 clones, about four fifths seen once. The sequenced sample consisted of peripheral blood. All receptors derive from a middle-aged woman with active or convalescent COVID-19.

The chain is built from TRBV6-2 or TRBV6-3 and TRBJ1-2, with TRBD1 matching 11 bases. Germline lookup yields CDR1 MNHEY and CDR2 SVGEGT. The CDR3 spans 18 residues. V trimming: 4 bases; J trimming: 1 base; junction bases outside the gene matches: 11. The CDR3 coding sequence is TGTGCCAGCAGTTCCACTCTGGACAGGGGGCGCCGTAACTATGGCTACACCTTC. Translating it yields CASSSTLDRGRRNYGYTF.

This sequence joins TRBV11-2 and TRBJ2-1; TRBD2 aligns across 15 bases. There are 16 residues in the CDR3. The V gene end was trimmed by 5 bases and the J gene end by 8 bases; junction bases not matched to a gene: 7. Per the germline V gene, CDR1 is SGHAT and CDR2 is FQNNGV. The CDR3 here is CASSLKGLAGGYEQFF. The CDR3 DNA sequence: TGTGCCAGCAGCCTCAAGGGACTAGCGGGAGGTTATGAGCAGTTCTTC.

The chain carries TRBV11-2 and TRBJ2-3; D gene unclear. Trimming took off 2 bases at V and 0 bases at J, with 6 bases between the two ends. Germline V CDR1 and CDR2: SGHAT, FQNNGV. The CDR3 consists of 14 residues. CDR3 residues: CASSLITSTDTQYF. For the CDR3, the DNA is TGTGCCAGCAGCTTAATTACTAGCACAGATACGCAGTATTTT.

The chain employs TRBV4-1 and TRBJ2-1, with TRBD2 matching 8 bases. The V segment lost 0 bases and the J segment 5 bases; nucleotides outside the gene matches: 6. The germline V gene encodes CDR1 MGHRA and CDR2 YSYEKL. This CDR3 is built from 16 residues. For the CDR3, the DNA is TGCGCCAGCAGCCAAGATTCCGCGGGAGGTAACAATGAGCAGTTCTTC. It translates to CASSQDSAGGNNEQFF.

J is TRBJ1-3 and V is TRBV13; no reliable D call. The germline CDR1 and CDR2 sequences are PRHDT and FYEKMQ (reference sequence). Trimming took 0 bases from V and 1 from J, leaving 10 bases between them. The CDR3 runs to 16 residues. In DNA, the CDR3 is TGTGCCAGCAGCTTAGGGCCTCACGGGTCTGGAAACACCATATATTTT. Translated: CASSLGPHGSGNTIYF.

The rearrangement uses TRBV3-1 (or the pseudogene TRBV3-2) and TRBJ1-1; a possible D gene is TRBD1 (5 bases). Per the germline V gene, CDR1 is LGHDT and CDR2 is YNNKEL (reference sequence). V shed 0 bases and J shed 1 base, with 12 bases lying between them. The CDR3 has 16 amino acids. CDR3 sequence (DNA): TGTGCCAGCAGCCAAGACCCCGCCAGGGAGAACACTGAAGCTTTCTTT. Translation: CASSQDPARENTEAFF.

This clone was observed a few times. This chain links TRBV5-1 with TRBJ2-3; the match to TRBD2 covers 7 bases. The CDR3 spans 16 residues. Trimming cost V 2 bases and J 2 bases; bases outside gene matches: 8. Germline-derived CDR1 and CDR2 are SGHRS and YFSETQ. The chain's CDR3 is CASSLPTSLYTDTQYF. The CDR3, as DNA: TGCGCCAGCAGCTTACCGACTAGCCTGTACACAGATACGCAGTATTTT.

This chain links TRBV7-9 with TRBJ2-2, with 9 bases matching TRBD1. The CDR3 totals 16 residues. CDR1 and CDR2 from the germline V gene are SEHNR and FQNEAQ (reference sequence). The ends lost 6 bases at V and 2 bases at J; junction bases unmatched: 7. CDR3 in amino acids: CASRRTGAINTGELFF. CDR3 bases: TGTGCCAGCAGGAGGACAGGGGCAATTAACACCGGGGAGCTGTTTTTT.

This chain links TRBV7-6 with TRBJ1-4; weak D call: TRBD1 (6 bases). Germline V gene lookup returns CDR1 SGHVS and CDR2 FNYEAQ. The V and J ends lost 1 base and 7 bases respectively, with 13 bases between them. This CDR3 contains 15 residues. The CDR3 nucleotides read TGTGCCAGCAGCTTAGAGGGGGGGGACTCTGAAAAACTGTTTTTT. As protein: CASSLEGGDSEKLFF.

This rearrangement joins TRBV11-3 to TRBJ2-7, with 12 bases matching TRBD1. CDR3 length equals 14 residues. The J segment lost 9 bases and the V segment lost 5 bases, leaving 8 bases of the junction unmatched. CDR1 is SGHNT, CDR2 YENEEA, per germline. The CDR3 reads CASSARDRGPGQYF. The CDR3 bases are TGTGCCAGCAGCGCCCGGGACAGGGGGCCGGGGCAGTACTTC.

The chain uses TRBV9 and TRBJ2-1; TRBD2 aligns across 7 bases. Trimming cost V 5 bases and J 6 bases; bases outside gene matches: 11. From germline, CDR1 is SGDLS and CDR2 YYNGEE. The CDR3 is 15 residues long. The CDR3 nucleotides read TGTGCCAGCAGTTCTCTTGGACTAGGGAGCAATGAGCAGTTCTTC. It translates to CASSSLGLGSNEQFF.

The rearrangement uses TRBV7-2 and TRBJ1-1, with TRBD1 matching 11 bases. Germline CDR1 is SGHTA and CDR2 is FQGNSA. Trimming took 1 base from V and 7 from J; bases not matched to a gene: 5. CDR3 length equals 15 residues. CDR3 nucleotides: TGTGCCAGCAGCTTAGGAGGGACAGGGGGGATTGAAGCTTTCTTT. Protein: CASSLGGTGGIEAFF.

This sequence joins TRBV29-1 and TRBJ2-7; the match to TRBD1 covers 11 bases. In germline, CDR1 is SQVTM, CDR2 ANQGSEA. After removal of 2 bases from V and 6 bases from J, the junction contained 6 bases not matched to a gene. The CDR3 runs 14 residues. DNA of the CDR3: TGCAGCGTTGAACGGACAGGGGGCTTGGTCGAGCAGTACTTC. This translates into CSVERTGGLVEQYF.

The chain links TRBV2 to TRBJ2-3; 8 nucleotides line up with TRBD1. Germline CDR1 and CDR2: SNHLY and FYNNEI. The CDR3 extends over 15 amino acids. V shed 3 bases and J 2 bases; nucleotides not matched to a gene: 4. This CDR3 is CASSDGQGATDTQYF. As DNA, the CDR3 is TGTGCCAGCAGTGACGGTCAGGGGGCCACAGATACGCAGTATTTT.

A few counts support this clone. This rearrangement joins TRBV30 to TRBJ1-6; 9 bases agree with TRBD1. This CDR3 is built from 12 residues. Germline CDR1 reads GTSNPN; CDR2 reads SVGIG (reference sequence). The chain's CDR3 is CALDRGRSPLHF. The CDR3 bases are TGTGCTTTGGACAGGGGCCGATCACCCCTCCACTTT.

The rearrangement links TRBV5-4 to TRBJ1-1; D unclear. The CDR3 consists of 13 residues. The germline V and J ends were trimmed by 0 bases and 1 base, with 4 bases remaining between them. CDR1 is SGHNT and CDR2 is YYREEE in the germline V gene (reference sequence). The CDR3 sequence: CASSLAWNTEAFF. CDR3 DNA: TGTGCCAGCAGCTTGGCATGGAACACTGAAGCTTTCTTT.

The gene calls are TRBV6-1 and TRBJ2-5; D uncertain. Trimming cost V 8 bases and J 2 bases, with 15 bases left between them. The CDR3 runs 14 residues. Germline CDR1 and CDR2: MNHNS and SASEGT. CDR3 sequence: CASAWPGSQETQYF. CDR3 coding DNA: TGTGCCAGCGCTTGGCCAGGCAGTCAAGAGACCCAGTACTTC.

This sequence joins TRBV6-5 and TRBJ1-2; D may be TRBD1 (5 bases). Trimming removed 5 bases from V and 8 bases from J, with 15 bases in between. Germline V gene sequence: CDR1 MNHEY, CDR2 SVGAGI. The CDR3 extends over 13 amino acids. DNA of the CDR3: TGTGCCAGCAGTCACGCACAGGATCGGGGCTACACCTTC. Amino acids: CASSHAQDRGYTF.

This clone was detected a few times. V and J are TRBV21-1 and TRBJ2-5; the table calls TRBD1, which could not be checked here. TRBV21-1 counts as a pseudogene. The CDR3 runs to 13 residues. This CDR3 is CASSTRQGETQYF. DNA for the CDR3: TGTGCCAGCAGCACGAGACAGGGTGAGACCCAGTACTTC.

The chain has TRBV18 and TRBJ2-1; possible D gene TRBD1, 6 bases. V lost 2 bases and J lost 8, with 13 bases in between. The CDR3 extends over 14 amino acids. CDR1 and CDR2 from the germline V gene are KGHSH and LQKENI. CDR3 sequence: CASSPDRTSDEQFF. The CDR3, as DNA: TGTGCCAGCTCACCAGACAGGACGTCGGATGAGCAGTTCTTC.